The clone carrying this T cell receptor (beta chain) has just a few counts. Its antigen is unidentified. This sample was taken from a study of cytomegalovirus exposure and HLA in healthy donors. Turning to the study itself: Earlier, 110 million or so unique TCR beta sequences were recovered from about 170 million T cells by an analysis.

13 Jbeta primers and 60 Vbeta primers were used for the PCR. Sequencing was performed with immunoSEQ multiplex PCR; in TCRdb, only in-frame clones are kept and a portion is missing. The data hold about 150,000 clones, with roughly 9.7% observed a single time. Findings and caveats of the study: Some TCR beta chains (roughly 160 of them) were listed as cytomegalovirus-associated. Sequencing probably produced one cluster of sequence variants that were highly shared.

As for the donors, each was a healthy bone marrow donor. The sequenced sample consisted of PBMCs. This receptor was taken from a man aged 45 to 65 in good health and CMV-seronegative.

This chain's CDR3 is CASSPPKSGWRDEKLFF. The DNA for the CDR3 is TGTGCCAGCTCACCACCTAAGAGCGGGTGGAGGGATGAAAAACTGTTTTTT. The rearrangement joins TRBV18 to TRBJ1-4; no clear D gene. The ends were cut back, 0 bases at V and 6 bases at J, with 17 bases in the middle. Germline V CDR1 and CDR2: KGHSH, LQKENI. The CDR3 runs to 17 residues.